A single sample is the source of the 6 T cell receptor beta chains below, sequenced in a study of blood T cell repertoires in COVID-19. Produced via immunoSEQ multiplex PCR; TCRdb's table is partial and in-frame only. The sample includes roughly 41,000 clones, 87% of them seen just once. Sequencing was performed on peripheral blood. Receptors were obtained from a human donor in a cohort sampled during active COVID-19.

The chain couples TRBV6-2 or TRBV6-3 to TRBJ2-7; 10 bases align to TRBD1. The V segment lost 0 bases and the J segment 3 bases; nucleotides outside the gene matches: 5. The CDR3 is made up of 16 amino acids. Germline lookup yields CDR1 MNHEY and CDR2 SVGEGT. The chain's CDR3 is CASSYSMGQGFYEQYF. DNA of the CDR3: TGTGCCAGCAGTTACTCGATGGGACAGGGGTTCTACGAGCAGTACTTC.

The chain uses TRBV9 and TRBJ1-3, with D unresolved. CDR1 and CDR2 (germline): SGDLS, YYNGEE. The CDR3 is 14 amino acids. The V and J ends lost 0 bases and 2 bases respectively, with 6 bases between them. The CDR3 loop is CASSVGGAGNTIYF. The CDR3 region has the DNA TGTGCCAGCAGCGTAGGAGGAGCTGGAAACACCATATATTTT.

The chain links TRBV18 to TRBJ2-2; 10 nucleotides line up with TRBD1. The V gene's germline CDR1 is KGHSH and CDR2 LQKENI. This CDR3 is built from 16 residues. The V gene end was trimmed by 3 bases and the J gene end by 7 bases; junction bases not matched to a gene: 8. The CDR3 DNA reads TGTGCCAGCTCACCCCGGACAGGGGGTGTTATCGGGGAGCTGTTTTTT. Its protein product is CASSPRTGGVIGELFF.

This clone was observed a single time. The V and J genes are TRBV5-1 and TRBJ2-7; 7 bases are a match to TRBD1. Trimming at V came to 5 bases and at J to 3 bases, leaving 2 bases not matched to a gene. This CDR3 spans 12 amino acids. Germline values: CDR1 SGHRS, CDR2 YFSETQ. The CDR3 bases are TGCGCCAGCAGGGGACAGCACTACGAGCAGTACTTC. Its protein is CASRGQHYEQYF.

This sequence joins TRBV5-5 and TRBJ1-4; TRBD1 matches at 7 bases. The trim removed 4 bases at V and 9 bases at J, leaving 9 bases unmatched. CDR1 is SGHKS, CDR2 YYEKEE, per germline (reference sequence). The length of the CDR3 is 14 residues. CDR3 sequence: CASSPGTVGQKLFF. The CDR3, as DNA: TGTGCCAGCAGCCCCGGGACAGTAGGTCAAAAACTGTTTTTT. Supplemented by reference TRBV5-5 and TRBJ1-4, the full variable domain reads DAGVTQSPTHLIKTRGQQVTLRCSPISGHKSVSWYQQVLGQGPQFIFQYYEKEERGRGNFPDRFSARQFPNYSSELNVNALLLGDSALYLCASSPGTVGQKLFFGSGTQLSVL.

The chain employs TRBV6-2 or TRBV6-3 and TRBJ1-4; D is possibly TRBD1 (5 bases). The CDR3 covers 18 residues. V was shortened by 0 bases and J by 4 bases, with 18 bases between the two germline ends. Germline loops: CDR1 MNHEY, CDR2 SVGEGT. The CDR3 bases are TGTGCCAGCAGTTACTCCAACGGGGCGGGGACGAATAATGAAAAACTGTTTTTT. It translates to CASSYSNGAGTNNEKLFF.